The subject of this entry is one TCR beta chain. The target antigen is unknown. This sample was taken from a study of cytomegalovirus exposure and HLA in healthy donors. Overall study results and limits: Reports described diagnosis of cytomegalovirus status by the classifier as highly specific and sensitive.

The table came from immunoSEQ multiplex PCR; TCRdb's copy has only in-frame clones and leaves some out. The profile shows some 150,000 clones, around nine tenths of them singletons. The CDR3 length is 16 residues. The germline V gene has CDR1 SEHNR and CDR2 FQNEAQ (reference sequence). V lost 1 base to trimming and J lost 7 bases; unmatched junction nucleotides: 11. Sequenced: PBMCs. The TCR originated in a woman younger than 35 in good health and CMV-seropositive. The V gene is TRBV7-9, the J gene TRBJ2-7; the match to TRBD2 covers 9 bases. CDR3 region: CASSLGGLAGLGEQYF. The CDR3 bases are TGTGCCAGCAGCTTAGGGGGCCTAGCGGGACTCGGAGAGCAGTACTTC.